Sequencing of this T cell receptor (beta chain) was carried out in a study of shared clonotypes between healthy human individuals. Study at large: For every donor, three CD4 naive, three CD4 memory, two CD8 naive and one CD8 memory plates were used.

The V end was cut by 5 bases, the J end by 5 bases, with 7 bases between. The germline CDR1 and CDR2 sequences are SGHVS and FNYEAQ. The CDR3 has 12 amino acids. A deep-level run was used for the assay. The authors split each subset's genomic DNA evenly across several immunoSEQ plates. The protocol was immunoSEQ multiplex PCR, while the TCRdb copy is restricted to in-frame clones and leaves out a portion. The data show 600,000 to 750,000 clones, with 80% to 95% seen just once and less than 40% held by the top ten. CD45RO+ cells and CCR7-negative CD45RA+ TemRA cells were combined as CD8 memory. The sequence derives from a man aged 18-30 years in good health. Some clones in this sample may be carry-over from other donors' samples. The chain links TRBV7-6 to TRBJ2-1, with unresolved D. Sequencing used memory CD8+ T cells from PBMCs. Subset reported: CD45RO+ cells pooled with CCR7-negative TemRA cells. CDR3 in amino acids: CASSPRNNEQFF. CDR3 coding DNA: TGTGCCAGCAGCCCCAGGAACAATGAGCAGTTCTTC.